This T cell receptor (beta chain) was sequenced during a study of Graves' ophthalmopathy and Graves' hyperthyroidism listed by TCRdb under 2018. For context, the study as a whole: Peripheral blood was collected before any treatment was given, at the time of initial diagnosis. The study used TCR beta repertoire signatures to distinguish Graves' ophthalmopathy from Graves' hyperthyroidism and to predict progression to ophthalmopathy. In total, around 130 blood samples were TCR-sequenced: 40 to 45 ophthalmopathy, roughly 80 hyperthyroidism and about 17 hyperthyroidism-to-ophthalmopathy patients. A discovery set of 90 to 100 patients (approximately 42 ophthalmopathy, about 58 stable hyperthyroidism) was enrolled to explore V-J signatures distinguishing ophthalmopathy from hyperthyroidism. An independent validation cohort comprised around 19 hyperthyroidism patients and 15 to 17 patients who later progressed from hyperthyroidism to ophthalmopathy. In several hyperthyroidism patients, the T-cell repertoires found in thyroid tissue were compared with those found in blood. Following sampling, methimazole starting at 30 mg daily was administered to hyperthyroidism patients, and high-dose intravenous methylprednisolone was administered to ophthalmopathy patients.

For repertoire sequencing, TCR beta CDR3 regions were amplified from RNA transcripts. The first round was an RT-PCR using HTBI primers with the Qiagen OneStep RT-PCR kit, and this first round was followed by a second-round multiplex PCR, then size selection and purification. Libraries were sequenced paired-end with 100 bp reads on an Illumina HiSeq2000. In the paper's pipeline: SOAPnuke was used to process the reads, throwing out any read that had adapters, had uncalled bases, had a mean Phred below 15, or lacked an exact constant-primer or identifier match. COPE v1.2.5 was used to merge high-quality paired reads. Each unique nucleotide sequence was treated as a clonotype, and MiTCR v1.1 was used to align the clonotypes to the IMGT TRB V, D and J references. The analysis was limited to V-J combinations with a frequency above 0.0001, which together covered just over 98% of the repertoires. For each V-J combination, a TCR clonal expansion and chaos score was defined as the ratio of F50 clonal expansion to chaos observed in the TCRdist matrix. Welch's t-statistics and random forest were used to reduce the features to 10 to 15 V-J combinations, which were then used as input to a naive Bayes classifier. The Morisita-Horn index was used to measure how similar the thyroid and blood repertoires were. In-frame beta chains were kept once TCRdb had trimmed the public reads at Q25 with fastp and called clones with MiXCR. Entries are consolidated by CDR3 protein sequence, retaining the most common genes and DNA. These V and J calls derive from TCRdb rather than the authors' analysis. For this sample the table gives roughly 700,000 distinct CDR3 sequences, of which roughly two fifths were detected only once. The ten largest clones add up to approximately 43% of the sample.

Ten or more counts support this clonotype. Its target antigen remains unknown. No base qualities exist here, and no much larger clone lies one base off it. Trimming takes 4 bases from V and 5 bases from J, and the germline ends sit 14 bases apart. Sequences SGHAT (CDR1) and FQNNGV (CDR2) are obtained from the germline V gene. The CDR3 has 14 amino acids, counting the end cysteine and phenylalanine. The sequence is cut down to CDR3 DNA, 42 bases in frame from base 1. Beyond this particular receptor, the publication reports: Most of the expanded thyroid clonotypes with a frequency above 0.001 were also detected in blood, and it was suggested that the thyroid immune response may be reflected by blood repertoires. In cross-validation, the 13-signature model distinguished ophthalmopathy from stable hyperthyroidism with nearly 90% sensitivity and 81.08% specificity, while in the test set the corresponding values were 80% and 75%. In validation, the model predicted ophthalmopathy progression with about 64% sensitivity and around 72% specificity; roughly 11 predicted patients were CT-confirmed with GO in a median of about 6.2 months. No statistical method was used to set the sample size in advance, and the investigators knew which group each participant was assigned to.

Patients with ophthalmopathy had moderately to severely active disease, with a Clinical Activity Score of 3 or more, a NOSPECS grade of 4 or more, and a disease duration of less than 3 months. Anyone with other autoimmune diseases, uncontrolled infections, pregnancy or lactation was excluded from the study. Diagnosis relied on clinical symptoms, serum thyroxine, TRAb, thyroid ultrasound and orbital computed tomography. Ficoll-Paque density gradient centrifugation was used to isolate PBMCs from about 10 ml of fresh peripheral blood. Trizol reagent was used to extract the total RNA, and its quality was then checked on an Agilent 2100 Bioanalyzer.

Sequenced material: peripheral blood. The rearranged chain carries TRBV11-2 and TRBJ1-1, and TRBD1 may be the D gene, going by 5 matching bases. This sequence originates from an adult man with Graves' ophthalmopathy. The CDR3 protein is CASSSVTGGTEAFF. The bases read TGTGCCAGCAGCTCCGTTACGGGGGGAACTGAAGCTTTCTTT.